A selection of T cell receptor beta chains follows, all from one sample in a study of tumor-infiltrating lymphocytes in localized non-small cell lung cancer. Libraries were prepared by immunoSEQ multiplex PCR; TCRdb keeps only in-frame clonotypes and omits some of them. This sample has some 10,000 clones; around 70% occur once, and the top ten carry 20%. The sequenced sample was lung tumor tissue. These receptors were taken from a human donor with non-small cell lung cancer. The CDR3 runs from the conserved cysteine through the conserved F or W. D genes are given only for firm matches. Part of the rows lack a size; the others show once, few, many or a class for expanded clones.

v_gene,abundance,j_gene,d_gene,CDR3nt,CDR3aa
TRBV6-6,.,TRBJ2-5,.,TGTGCCAGCAGCCCCCGGGACCCCCAAGAGACCCAGTACTTC,CASSPRDPQETQYF
TRBV10-3,.,TRBJ2-1,.,TGTGCCATCAGTGGGGGGGACGGTGAGCAGTTCTTC,CAISGGDGEQFF
TRBV18,.,TRBJ1-2,.,TGTGCCAGCTCCCCAGGGCCCAACTATGGCTACACCTTC,CASSPGPNYGYTF
TRBV5-1,once,TRBJ1-2,.,TGCGCCAGCAGCACCTACCTGGGACTAAGGGGCTACACCTTC,CASSTYLGLRGYTF
TRBV18,.,TRBJ2-7,.,TGTGCCAGCTCACGACCGGAACGGTCCGAGCAGTACTTC,CASSRPERSEQYF
TRBV7-8,.,TRBJ2-3,.,TGTGCCAGCAGCCGAGATAGTAGCACAGATACGCAGTATTTT,CASSRDSSTDTQYF
TRBV6-1,.,TRBJ1-5,TRBD1,TGTGCCAGCAGTGTGACAGGGCTCGGCAATCAGCCCCAGCATTTT,CASSVTGLGNQPQHF
TRBV9,.,TRBJ2-5,TRBD2,TGTGCCAGCAGCGTAAGAGGTGGAAGAGCGGGGGGGCCTTTGGAGACCCAGTACTTC,CASSVRGGRAGGPLETQYF
TRBV5-1,.,TRBJ1-3,.,TGCGCCAGCAGCTTGACGACAGGAACAGCGACCTCTGGAAACACCATATATTTT,CASSLTTGTATSGNTIYF
TRBV6-6,.,TRBJ1-4,.,TGTGCCAGCAGTTACTCTGTAGGCAGGAGTAATGAAAAACTGTTTTTT,CASSYSVGRSNEKLFF
TRBV6-5,.,TRBJ1-5,.,TGTGCCAGCAGTCGGACCGCTTATAGCAATCAGCCCCAGCATTTT,CASSRTAYSNQPQHF
TRBV18,.,TRBJ1-2,TRBD1,TGTGCCAGCTCACCGACAGGGAATGGCTACACCTTC,CASSPTGNGYTF
TRBV15,.,TRBJ2-5,TRBD1,TGTGCCACCAGCGGAAACAGGGGGCCAGAGACCCAGTACTTC,CATSGNRGPETQYF
TRBV7-9,few,TRBJ1-4,TRBD1,TGTGCCAGCAGCTTAGTTTCGACAGGGGAAGGAGGAAAACTGTTTTTT,CASSLVSTGEGGKLFF
TRBV28,.,TRBJ1-2,TRBD1,TGTGCCAGCAGGGACAGGTTTAACTATGGCTACACCTTC,CASRDRFNYGYTF
TRBV18,.,TRBJ1-6,TRBD1,TGTGCCAGCTCAAGTCTGGGCAGGGGGCTCTCACCCCTCCACTTT,CASSSLGRGLSPLHF
TRBV27,.,TRBJ1-2,.,TGTGCCAGCAGTTTATCCGGGCTAACACATGGCTACACCTTC,CASSLSGLTHGYTF
TRBV11-2,.,TRBJ1-2,.,TGTGCCAGCAGCTTAGATGGGGGGACCTATGGCTACACCTTC,CASSLDGGTYGYTF
TRBV6-5,few,TRBJ1-2,TRBD1,TGTGCCAGCAGTTATTCGGGCAGGGGGAACGGCTACACCTTC,CASSYSGRGNGYTF
TRBV5-1,.,TRBJ1-1,TRBD1,TGCGCCAGCAGCTGGACAGGGTTGACTGAAGCTTTCTTT,CASSWTGLTEAFF
TRBV10-3,.,TRBJ1-4,TRBD1,TGTGCCATCGGACAGGAGCCTAATGAAAAACTGTTTTTT,CAIGQEPNEKLFF
TRBV29-1,.,TRBJ2-3,.,TGCAGCGTTGTACAGACAGGAGGCGCAGATACGCAGTATTTT,CSVVQTGGADTQYF
TRBV19,.,TRBJ1-1,.,TGTGCCAGTAGTATCTTAGGCAGGGCGGCGACGACCGCTGAAGCTTTCTTT,CASSILGRAATTAEAFF
TRBV6-5,once,TRBJ2-7,.,TGTGCCAGCAGTTACTCTGGGACCTACGAGCAGTACTTC,CASSYSGTYEQYF
TRBV25-1,.,TRBJ1-4,.,TGTGCCAGCAGATCTAGGGGAGTTGGTGAAAAACTGTTTTTT,CASRSRGVGEKLFF
TRBV11-3,.,TRBJ2-7,.,TGTGCCAGCAGCTTAGGGGCCACCTACGAGCAGTACTTC,CASSLGATYEQYF
TRBV2,.,TRBJ1-1,TRBD1,TGTGCCAGCAGTGATACAGGGGGGTTGACTGAAGCTTTCTTT,CASSDTGGLTEAFF
TRBV10-2,.,TRBJ1-4,.,TGCGCCAGCAGTGATCGGGCCACAACTAATGAAAAACTGTTTTTT,CASSDRATTNEKLFF
TRBV7-2,few,TRBJ1-1,.,TGTGCCAGCAGCTTAGAAGCGAACACTGAAGCTTTCTTT,CASSLEANTEAFF
TRBV30,.,TRBJ2-5,TRBD1,TGTGCCGGGTCCCCGGGACAGGGGGCCGGAGAGACCCAGTACTTC,CAGSPGQGAGETQYF
TRBV13,.,TRBJ2-7,.,TGTGCCAGCAGCGAGGGGGACTACGAGCAGTACTTC,CASSEGDYEQYF
TRBV10-1,once,TRBJ2-7,TRBD1,TGCGCCAGCACTGGAGGGGACAGGGTGTACTTC,CASTGGDRVYF
TRBV19,.,TRBJ1-1,.,TGTGCCAGTAGGCACAACGGTTGGGACACTGAAGCTTTCTTT,CASRHNGWDTEAFF
TRBV2,.,TRBJ2-7,.,TGTGCCAGCAGTGAGCGCTACGAGCAGTACTTC,CASSERYEQYF
TRBV6-6,.,TRBJ1-5,.,TGTGCCAGCAGTCTACTTGTGGGACTAGGTCAGCCCCAGCATTTT,CASSLLVGLGQPQHF
TRBV15,.,TRBJ2-7,.,TGTGCCACCAGCAGAGTTAGGGGCCTTACCGAGCAGTACTTC,CATSRVRGLTEQYF
TRBV30,.,TRBJ1-1,.,TGTGCCTGGAGTGTGGTAGTATTGAACACTGAAGCTTTCTTT,CAWSVVVLNTEAFF
TRBV28,.,TRBJ2-1,.,TGTGCCAGCAGTCCTATACAGGGTGGGCGGCAGTTCTTC,CASSPIQGGRQFF
TRBV29-1,once,TRBJ1-1,TRBD1,TGCAGCTACGACCGGGGACAGGGCGGGAACACTGAAGCTTTCTTT,CSYDRGQGGNTEAFF
TRBV14,.,TRBJ1-6,.,TGTGCCAGCAGCCAAGAACGGGGGACTCGATCACCCCTCCACTTT,CASSQERGTRSPLHF
TRBV5-1,once,TRBJ1-4,TRBD1,TGCGCCAGCAGCACAGGGGAAGCGGCTAATGAAAAACTGTTTTTT,CASSTGEAANEKLFF
TRBV6-5,.,TRBJ2-2,.,TGTGCCAGCAGTTACTCGATAACAGGCCACACCGGGGAGCTGTTTTTT,CASSYSITGHTGELFF
TRBV20-1,.,TRBJ1-2,.,TGCAGTGCTTACAATGGATATGGCTACACCTTC,CSAYNGYGYTF
TRBV6-1,.,TRBJ2-7,TRBD1,TGTGCCAGCACCTGGACAGGGACCTACGAGCAGTACTTC,CASTWTGTYEQYF
TRBV19,few,TRBJ2-1,TRBD2,TGTGCCAGTGAGGCGGGGGGTAGGGATGAGCAGTTCTTC,CASEAGGRDEQFF
TRBV11-2,.,TRBJ1-2,.,TGTGCCAGCAGCCCGTCCACAGGGAACTATGGCTACACCTTC,CASSPSTGNYGYTF